Each of the 21 T cell receptor beta chains below was sequenced from the same sample in a study of shared clonotypes between healthy human individuals. Profiling relied on immunoSEQ multiplex PCR, and the TCRdb table lists in-frame clones only, not all of them. The sample has over a million clones, roughly 75% seen once. The source material was memory CD4+ T cells sorted from blood. The subset was: CD45RA-negative fraction. The receptors here all came from a man younger than 35 in good health.

This clone occurred a few times. This sequence joins TRBV11-2 and TRBJ1-5; the D is unclear. The V end lost 0 bases, the J end lost 6 bases, and 9 bases lay between the germline ends. CDR1 and CDR2 from the germline V gene are SGHAT and FQNNGV. There are 14 residues in the CDR3. The CDR3 protein is CASSLDRGTQPQHF. CDR3 DNA sequence: TGTGCCAGCAGCTTAGATAGAGGAACTCAGCCCCAGCATTTT.

V is TRBV2 and J is TRBJ2-5; the D gene is possibly TRBD1 (6 bases). Trimming left V 11 bases short and J 4 bases short, with 17 bases between. Per germline, CDR1 SNHLY and CDR2 FYNNEI. CDR3 length equals 13 residues. The CDR3 coding sequence is TGTGCCGGACAGACAGCCAGTATAGAGACCCAGTACTTC. Its protein is CAGQTASIETQYF.

The V and J genes are TRBV9 and TRBJ2-2; 10 bases agree with TRBD2. This CDR3 region has 17 residues. Germline V CDR1 and CDR2: SGDLS, YYNGEE. Unmatched junction bases numbered 2, after V lost 0 bases and J lost 0 bases. CDR3 region: CASSVDLAGANTGELFF. CDR3 in DNA: TGTGCCAGCAGCGTAGATCTAGCGGGGGCGAACACCGGGGAGCTGTTTTTT.

This clone was counted a single time. The chain couples TRBV4-3 to TRBJ2-3, with 14 bases fitting TRBD2. The V segment lost 0 bases and the J segment 1 base; nucleotides outside the gene matches: 12. The CDR3 contains 21 residues. Germline V gene data show CDR1 as LGHNA and CDR2 as YSLEER. The CDR3 spells CASSQDGSGLAGAGRTDTQYF. The CDR3 DNA is TGCGCCAGCAGCCAAGACGGTTCGGGACTAGCGGGAGCCGGACGCACAGATACGCAGTATTTT.

Of note for this clone: A far larger clone is one nucleotide away, so this likely arose from a read error. Additional DNA sequences in this sample encode the identical CDR3. This chain links TRBV5-6 with TRBJ1-2; tentative D call: TRBD1 (5 bases). V was trimmed by 0 bases and J by 2 bases, leaving 5 bases between them. Germline V lookup: CDR1 SGHDT, CDR2 YYEEEE. The length of the CDR3 is 13 residues. The CDR3 region is CASSLGQNYGYTF. The CDR3 DNA is TGTGCCAGCAGCTTGGGACAGAACTATGGCTACACCTTC.

This clone has a single count. The rearrangement joins TRBV7-9 to TRBJ2-1; TRBD2 matches 13 bases. This CDR3 region has 16 residues. Germline loops: CDR1 SEHNR, CDR2 FQNEAQ (reference sequence). V lost 2 bases and J lost 10; bases outside the gene matches: 8. The CDR3 region is CASSLMGGLAGEEQFF. The CDR3 nucleotides read TGTGCCAGCAGCTTAATGGGTGGACTAGCGGGAGAAGAGCAGTTCTTC.

The rearrangement uses TRBV5-1 and TRBJ2-4, with 8 bases aligning to TRBD1. The CDR3 has 14 residues. Germline CDR1 is SGHRS and CDR2 is YFSETQ. The junction had 2 bases not matched to a gene; V was cut back by 3 bases and J by 3 bases. This CDR3 is CASSSTGGKNIQYF. The CDR3, as DNA: TGCGCCAGCAGCTCCACAGGGGGCAAAAACATTCAGTACTTC.

As concerns this clone: This likely traces to a read error, being one base from a far larger clone. The chain joins TRBV5-6 to TRBJ2-1; 10 bases are shared with TRBD1. CDR1 SGHDT and CDR2 YYEEEE come from the germline V gene. The J segment lost 6 bases and the V segment lost 4 bases, leaving 10 bases of the junction unmatched. This CDR3 has 16 amino acids. Here the CDR3 DNA reads TGTGCCAGCAGCGGTTGGTGGTGGGACAGGGGCAATGAGCAGTTCTTC. This translates into CASSGWWWDRGNEQFF.

The rearrangement uses TRBV28 and TRBJ1-2; maybe TRBD1 (5 bases). V shed 8 bases and J shed 6 bases, with 16 bases lying between them. Germline values: CDR1 MDHEN, CDR2 SYDVKM. The CDR3 length is 13 residues. The CDR3 is CASGRPDRDGYTF. DNA for the CDR3: TGTGCCAGCGGCCGACCAGACAGAGATGGCTACACCTTC.

The chain is built from TRBV9 and TRBJ2-1, with a tentative D call TRBD2 (5 bases). The CDR3 is 14 residues long. Trimming pared 4 bases from V and 4 bases from J, leaving 12 bases between. Germline V gene lookup returns CDR1 SGDLS and CDR2 YYNGEE. The CDR3 spells CASSPREVYNEQFF. The CDR3 bases are TGTGCCAGCAGCCCTCGGGAAGTTTACAATGAGCAGTTCTTC.

The chain is built from TRBV14 and TRBJ1-6, with D unclear. Per germline, CDR1 SGHDN and CDR2 FVKESK. The V gene lost 3 bases and the J gene lost 5 bases, with 11 bases spanning the gap. The CDR3 extends over 15 amino acids. The CDR3: CASSQWQAHNSPLHF. CDR3 sequence (DNA): TGTGCCAGCAGCCAGTGGCAGGCACATAATTCACCCCTCCACTTT. The complete variable domain, with remaining parts taken from reference TRBV14 and TRBJ1-6, reads EAGVTQFPSHSVIEKGQTVTLRCDPISGHDNLYWYRRVMGKEIKFLLHFVKESKQDESGMPNNRFLAERTGGTYSTLKVQPAELEDSGVYFCASSQWQAHNSPLHFGNGTRLTVT.

V gene TRBV7-9 combines with J gene TRBJ2-5, with 9 bases fitting TRBD2. The J segment lost 5 bases and the V segment lost 2 bases, leaving 6 bases of the junction unmatched. The CDR3 covers 15 residues. Germline CDR1 SEHNR, CDR2 FQNEAQ (reference sequence). The CDR3 here is CASSLLAGIFETQYF. The CDR3 DNA is TGTGCCAGCAGCTTACTAGCGGGAATCTTTGAGACCCAGTACTTC.

The rearrangement uses TRBV9 and TRBJ2-7; TRBD1 matches 7 bases. V trimming: 4 bases; J trimming: 3 bases; junction bases outside the gene matches: 10. CDR3 size: 15 residues. The germline CDR1 and CDR2 sequences are SGDLS and YYNGEE. The CDR3 DNA reads TGTGCCAGCAGCACCAGAGGGACAGCAGACTACGAGCAGTACTTC. This gives the protein CASSTRGTADYEQYF.

This sequence joins TRBV7-9 and TRBJ2-1; weak D call: TRBD2 (6 bases). The CDR3 covers 14 residues. V shed 7 bases and J shed 2 bases, with 12 bases lying between them. The V gene's germline CDR1 is SEHNR and CDR2 FQNEAQ (reference sequence). The CDR3 region is CASNRGGPYNEQFF. The CDR3, as DNA: TGTGCCAGCAATCGGGGAGGACCCTACAATGAGCAGTTCTTC.

The genes are TRBV15 and TRBJ1-4; D remains ambiguous. This CDR3 is built from 13 residues. V was clipped by 1 base and J by 4 bases, with 4 bases between them. Germline CDR1 reads LNHNV; CDR2 reads YYDKDF (reference sequence). The CDR3 sequence is CATSRGFNEKLFF. The CDR3 DNA follows: TGTGCCACCAGCAGAGGATTTAATGAAAAACTGTTTTTT.

This chain links TRBV29-1 with TRBJ1-1; possibly TRBD1 for D (5 bases). Germline values: CDR1 SQVTM, CDR2 ANQGSEA. The CDR3 is made up of 13 amino acids. Between the trimmed V and J ends, which lost 1 base and 1 base, there was a span of 7 bases. CDR3 sequence reads: CSVEVTGNTEAFF. CDR3 coding DNA: TGCAGCGTTGAAGTTACAGGGAACACTGAAGCTTTCTTT.

The chain uses TRBV12-5 and TRBJ2-3, with 10 bases fitting TRBD2. The germline V gene has CDR1 LGHNT and CDR2 FRNRAP. V trimming: 4 bases; J trimming: 0 bases; junction bases outside the gene matches: 4. This CDR3 contains 16 residues. The CDR3 sequence: CASGSGTSASTDTQYF. For the CDR3, the DNA is TGTGCTAGTGGTTCCGGGACTAGCGCTAGCACAGATACGCAGTATTTT.

This chain uses TRBV2 with TRBJ2-7; the D call may be TRBD1 or TRBD2 (5 bases each). The CDR3 consists of 14 residues. Germline V lookup: CDR1 SNHLY, CDR2 FYNNEI. V lost 8 bases, J lost 2 bases, and 16 bases lay in between. The DNA of the CDR3 is TGTGCCAGCGCCTGGGGCAGCGGCCCCTACGAGCAGTACTTC. Its protein product is CASAWGSGPYEQYF.

As for this clone: This sample also contains other DNA sequences that code for the same CDR3. The gene calls are TRBV4-3 and TRBJ2-3; the match to TRBD2 covers 10 bases. The germline CDR1 and CDR2 sequences are LGHNA and YSLEER. The length of the CDR3 is 17 residues. Losses at the gene ends were 3 bases for V and 1 base for J; bases not matched to a gene: 7. The CDR3 region is CASSQRSGTSGTDTQYF. Here the CDR3 DNA reads TGCGCCAGCAGCCAGCGATCCGGGACTAGCGGCACAGATACGCAGTATTTT.

The rearrangement links TRBV7-2 to TRBJ2-3, with 8 bases fitting TRBD2. V dropped 0 bases and J dropped 7; count of bases not matched to a gene: 9. The length of the CDR3 is 16 residues. The V gene's germline CDR1 is SGHTA and CDR2 FQGNSA. The CDR3 DNA reads as TGTGCCAGCAGCTTAGCGACGGTGAGCGGGGGTAATACGCAGTATTTT. Its protein is CASSLATVSGGNTQYF.

The genes are TRBV19 and TRBJ2-3; 12 nucleotides line up with TRBD1. Germline values: CDR1 LNHDA, CDR2 SQIVND (reference sequence). CDR3 length: 15 residues. The V segment lost 5 bases and the J segment 4 bases; nucleotides outside the gene matches: 4. CDR3 loop: CASSPWDRGPDTQYF. The CDR3 bases are TGTGCCAGTAGTCCCTGGGACAGGGGGCCAGATACGCAGTATTTT. Full variable domain (missing parts from reference TRBV19 and TRBJ2-3): DGGITQSPKYLFRKEGQNVTLSCEQNLNHDAMYWYRQDPGQGLRLIYYSQIVNDFQKGDIAEGYSVSREKKESFPLTVTSAQKNPTAFYLCASSPWDRGPDTQYFGPGTRLTVL.